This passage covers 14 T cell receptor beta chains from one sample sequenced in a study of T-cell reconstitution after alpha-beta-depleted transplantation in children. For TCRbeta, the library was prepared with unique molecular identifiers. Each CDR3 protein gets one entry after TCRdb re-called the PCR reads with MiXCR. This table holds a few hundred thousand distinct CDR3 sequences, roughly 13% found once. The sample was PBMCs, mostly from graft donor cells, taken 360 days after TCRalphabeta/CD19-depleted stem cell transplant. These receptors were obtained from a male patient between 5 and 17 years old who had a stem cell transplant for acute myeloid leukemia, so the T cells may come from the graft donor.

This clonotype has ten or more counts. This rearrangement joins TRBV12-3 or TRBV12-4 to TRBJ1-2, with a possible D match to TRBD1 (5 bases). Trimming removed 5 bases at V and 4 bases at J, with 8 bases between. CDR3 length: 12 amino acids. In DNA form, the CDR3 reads TGTGCCAGCAGTCCCGGGGGCTATGGCTACACCTTC. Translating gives CASSPGGYGYTF.

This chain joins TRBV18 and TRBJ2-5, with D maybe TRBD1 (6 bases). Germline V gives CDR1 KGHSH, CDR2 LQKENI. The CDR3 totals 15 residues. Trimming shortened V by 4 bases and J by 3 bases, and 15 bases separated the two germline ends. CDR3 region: CASSHSRTEEETQYF. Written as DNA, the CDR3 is TGTGCCAGCTCACATTCTCGGACAGAAGAAGAGACCCAGTACTTC. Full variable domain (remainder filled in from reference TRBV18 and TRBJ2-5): NAGVMQNPRHLVRRRGQEARLRCSPMKGHSHVYWYRQLPEEGLKFMVYLQKENIIDESGMPKERFSAEFPKEGPSILRIQQVVRGDSAAYFCASSHSRTEEETQYFGPGTRLLVL.

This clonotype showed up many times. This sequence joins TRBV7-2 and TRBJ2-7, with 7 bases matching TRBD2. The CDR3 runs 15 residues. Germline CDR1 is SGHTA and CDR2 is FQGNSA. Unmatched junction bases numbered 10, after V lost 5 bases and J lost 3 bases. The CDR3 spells CASSPLAGAVYEQYF. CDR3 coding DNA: TGTGCCAGCAGCCCCCTGGCGGGAGCCGTCTACGAGCAGTACTTC.

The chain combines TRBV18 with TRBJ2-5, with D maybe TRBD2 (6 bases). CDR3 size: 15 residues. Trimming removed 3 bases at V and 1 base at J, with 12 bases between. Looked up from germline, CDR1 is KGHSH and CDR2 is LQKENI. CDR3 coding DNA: TGTGCCAGCTCACCGATGACTAGGTCCCAAGAGACCCAGTACTTC. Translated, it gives CASSPMTRSQETQYF.

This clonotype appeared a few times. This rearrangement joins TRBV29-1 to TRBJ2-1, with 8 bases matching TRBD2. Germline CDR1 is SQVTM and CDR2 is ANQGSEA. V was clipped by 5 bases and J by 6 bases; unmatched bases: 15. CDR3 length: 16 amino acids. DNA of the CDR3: TGCAGCGTTCCTTCCGGGACTAGGATACCTCCCAATGAGCAGTTCTTC. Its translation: CSVPSGTRIPPNEQFF.

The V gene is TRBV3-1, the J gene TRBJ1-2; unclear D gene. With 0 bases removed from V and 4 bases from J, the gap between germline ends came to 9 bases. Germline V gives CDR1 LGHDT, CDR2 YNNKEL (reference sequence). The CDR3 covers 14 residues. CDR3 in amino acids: CASSQETVPYGYTF. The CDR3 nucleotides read TGTGCCAGCAGCCAAGAAACGGTACCCTATGGCTACACCTTC. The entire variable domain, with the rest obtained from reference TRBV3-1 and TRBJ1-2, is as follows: DTAVSQTPKYLVTQMGNDKSIKCEQNLGHDTMYWYKQDSKKFLKIMFSYNNKELIINETVPNRFSPKSPDKAHLNLHINSLELGDSAVYFCASSQETVPYGYTFGSGTRLTVV.

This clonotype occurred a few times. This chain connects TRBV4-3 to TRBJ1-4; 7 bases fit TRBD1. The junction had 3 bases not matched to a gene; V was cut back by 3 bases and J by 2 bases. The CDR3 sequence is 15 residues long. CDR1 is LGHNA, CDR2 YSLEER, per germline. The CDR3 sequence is CASSQTGRTNEKLFF. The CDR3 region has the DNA TGCGCCAGCAGCCAGACAGGGAGGACTAATGAAAAACTGTTTTTT.

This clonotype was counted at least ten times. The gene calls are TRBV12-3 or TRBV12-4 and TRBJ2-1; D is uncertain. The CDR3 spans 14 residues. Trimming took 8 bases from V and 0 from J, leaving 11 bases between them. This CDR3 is CASDGVSSYNEQFF. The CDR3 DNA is TGTGCCAGCGACGGAGTGAGCTCCTACAATGAGCAGTTCTTC.

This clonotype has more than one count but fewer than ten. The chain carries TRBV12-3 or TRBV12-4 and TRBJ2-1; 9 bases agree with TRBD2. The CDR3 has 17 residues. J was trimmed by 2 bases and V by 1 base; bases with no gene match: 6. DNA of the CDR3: TGTGCCAGCAGTTTAGGGGCGGGAGGGCCCCCCTACAATGAGCAGTTCTTC. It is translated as CASSLGAGGPPYNEQFF.

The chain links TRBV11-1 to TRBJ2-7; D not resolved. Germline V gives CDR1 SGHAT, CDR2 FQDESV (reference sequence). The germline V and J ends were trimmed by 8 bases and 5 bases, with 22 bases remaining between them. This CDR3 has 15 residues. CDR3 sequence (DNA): TGTGCCAGCCGGCTCGGACGGCCGGCAACAGACGAGCAGTACTTC. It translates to CASRLGRPATDEQYF.

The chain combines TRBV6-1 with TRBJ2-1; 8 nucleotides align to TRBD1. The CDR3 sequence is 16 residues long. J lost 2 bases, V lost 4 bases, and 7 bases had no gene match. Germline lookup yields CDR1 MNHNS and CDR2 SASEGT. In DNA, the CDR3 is TGTGCCAGCAGTGCCAGGGGGCGGACGACCTACAATGAGCAGTTCTTC. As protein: CASSARGRTTYNEQFF.

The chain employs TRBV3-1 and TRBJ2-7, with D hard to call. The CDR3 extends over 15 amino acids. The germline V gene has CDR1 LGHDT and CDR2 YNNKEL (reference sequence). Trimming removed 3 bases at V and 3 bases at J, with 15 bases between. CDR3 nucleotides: TGTGCCAGCAGCCAGCTCTCCGGGCAAGACTACGAGCAGTACTTC. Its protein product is CASSQLSGQDYEQYF.

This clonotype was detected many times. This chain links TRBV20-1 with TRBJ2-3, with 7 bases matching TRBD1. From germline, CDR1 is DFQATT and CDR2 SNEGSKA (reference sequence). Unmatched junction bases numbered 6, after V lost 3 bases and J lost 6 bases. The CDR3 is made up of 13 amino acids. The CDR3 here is CSARDRPLDTQYF. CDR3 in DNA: TGCAGTGCTAGGGACAGGCCTCTTGATACGCAGTATTTT.

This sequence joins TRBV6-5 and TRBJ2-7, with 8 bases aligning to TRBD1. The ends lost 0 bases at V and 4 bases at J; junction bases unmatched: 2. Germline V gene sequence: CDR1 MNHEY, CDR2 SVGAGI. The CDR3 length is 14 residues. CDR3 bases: TGTGCCAGCAGTTACTCGGGACAGGTTTACGAGCAGTACTTC. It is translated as CASSYSGQVYEQYF.